Included here is one TCR beta chain sequence, with context. This receptor's antigen is unknown. The input lacks base qualities; no much larger clone sits a single base away. The CDR3 holds 16 amino acids from the cysteine to the phenylalanine. Only the CDR3 region is kept as DNA, spanning 48 bases read in frame from base 1. The germline V and J ends show losses of 6 bases and 6 bases respectively, and no gene match explains 15 bases of the junction. CDR1 and CDR2, per the germline V gene (reference sequence), are LGHDT and YNNKEL. Amplification of full-length TCR variable regions was done by 5' RACE PCR using constant-region reverse primers, and this step was followed by semi-nested PCR with Nested Universal Primer A. Using the ReliaPrep RNA Cell Miniprep System, total RNA was extracted, and the SMARTer RACE 5'/3' Kit was then used to reverse transcribe the RNA into 5'RACE-ready cDNA. An Illumina MiSeq was used to sequence the full-length TCR alpha and beta libraries, which had been barcoded with multiplex adaptors. The paper's processing steps were these. For each of nine subset-tissue groups, sequencing data from the five patients were pooled, and the groups were compared by unsupervised clustering of TCR gene usage. Repertoire similarity was calculated with the Morisita-Horn index, weighting shared sequences by their contribution to each repertoire. TCRdb reprocessed the public reads (quality trimming at Q25 with fastp, clone calling with MiXCR) and kept in-frame beta chains. For every CDR3 protein sequence, its rows merge into one entry that carries the most common genes and DNA. The V and J calls, along with clone size, are taken from TCRdb and not from the paper's own processing. Counted in this sample were tens of thousands of distinct CDR3 sequences; around 26% of them appeared once. Around 1.9% of the sample comes from the top ten.

The Miltenyi Naive CD4+ T Cell Isolation kit was used to purify naive CD4+ T cells, and CD25 microbeads were used to remove Tregs. Tregs, naive and memory CD4+ T cells from tumor, blood and ipsilateral draining lymph nodes of about five breast cancer patients underwent full-length TCR alpha and beta sequencing. Mononuclear cells from lymph nodes or 40 to 60 ml of peripheral blood were isolated by Ficoll density gradient centrifugation. A purity exceeding 90% was confirmed by FACS for the sorted cell populations. The data originate from a study (dated by TCRdb to the mid-2010s). With respect to the entire study: The study set out to test whether tumor-infiltrating Tregs in breast cancer get recruited from blood Tregs or are instead converted in situ from other CD4+ T cell subsets.

Points the paper makes about the study in general: The TCR alpha and beta sequences of tumor-infiltrating Tregs showed the greatest overlap with tumor naive CD4+ T cells, followed by blood naive CD4+ T cells. Rather than covering whole repertoires, validation in the larger cohort was restricted to a single TCR beta V-J rearrangement. The TCR gene usage of tumor memory CD4+ T cells clustered together with blood and lymph node memory CD4+ cells and with lymph node naive CD4+ cells.

Sequencing used naive CD4+ T cells sorted from blood. The label giving this sample's cell subset or site can be read as: naive CD4+ T cells, CD4+CD45RA+CD25-. This TCR was recovered from a female donor with breast cancer. The chain uses TRBV3-1 and TRBJ1-2; 8 central bases correspond to TRBD1. The CDR3 here reads CASSRTAPRQGNGYTF. The nucleotides read TGTGCCAGCAGTCGAACAGCGCCGAGACAGGGGAATGGCTACACCTTC.